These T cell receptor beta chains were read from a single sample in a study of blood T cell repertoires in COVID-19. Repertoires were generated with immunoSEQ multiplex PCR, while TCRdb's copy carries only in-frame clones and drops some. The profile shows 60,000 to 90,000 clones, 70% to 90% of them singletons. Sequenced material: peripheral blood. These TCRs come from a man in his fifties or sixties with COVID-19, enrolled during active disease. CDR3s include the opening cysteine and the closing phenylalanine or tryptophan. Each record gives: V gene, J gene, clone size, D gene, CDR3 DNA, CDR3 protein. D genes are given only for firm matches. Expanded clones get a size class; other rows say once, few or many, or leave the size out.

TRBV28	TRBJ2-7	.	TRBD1	TGTGCCAGCATGACAGGGGGAACCTACGAGCAGTACTTC	CASMTGGTYEQYF
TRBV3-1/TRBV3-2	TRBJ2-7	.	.	TGTGCCAGCAGCCAAGAGGTAGGGGGCTACGAGCAGTACTTC	CASSQEVGGYEQYF
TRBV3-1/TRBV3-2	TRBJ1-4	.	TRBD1	TGTGCCAGCAGCCAACCGGGACAGCTTGAAAAACTGTTTTTT	CASSQPGQLEKLFF
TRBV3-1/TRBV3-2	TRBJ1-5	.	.	TGTGCCAGCAGCCAAGGGACAGCAGGGTTCAGCAATCAGCCCCAGCATTTT	CASSQGTAGFSNQPQHF
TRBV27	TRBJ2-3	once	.	TGTGCCAGCAGGGTGGCTAGCCCGTTCGTCGCTGAAATCACAGATACGCAGTATTTT	CASRVASPFVAEITDTQYF
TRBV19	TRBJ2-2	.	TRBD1	TGTGCCAGTAGCAAAAGCCCCGGACAGGGGGAGGGCGGGGAGCTGTTTTTT	CASSKSPGQGEGGELFF
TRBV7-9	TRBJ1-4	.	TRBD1	TGTGCCAGCCGCCGGACAGGGATCGAAAAACTGTTTTTT	CASRRTGIEKLFF
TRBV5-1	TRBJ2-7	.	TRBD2	TGCGCCAGCAGCTCAGGACTAGCGGGAGACTACGAGCAGTACTTC	CASSSGLAGDYEQYF
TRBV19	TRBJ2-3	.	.	TGTGCCAGTAGTATAGATTCGGGTGCAGATACGCAGTATTTT	CASSIDSGADTQYF
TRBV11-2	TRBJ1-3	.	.	TGTGCCAGCAATTCCCTACGTCGGGGGGCTGGAAACACCATATATTTT	CASNSLRRGAGNTIYF
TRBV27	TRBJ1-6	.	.	TGTGCCAGCAGTTTATCCTTTCCCAGGGCAGGGTGGAATTCACCCCTCCACTTT	CASSLSFPRAGWNSPLHF
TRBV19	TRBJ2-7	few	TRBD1	TGTGCCAGTAGTGGGGAGAGGGGACAGCGCCTATACGAGCAGTACTTC	CASSGERGQRLYEQYF
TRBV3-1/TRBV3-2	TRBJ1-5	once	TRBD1	TGTGCCAGCAGCCACGGACAGGGGAATCAGCCCCAGCATTTT	CASSHGQGNQPQHF
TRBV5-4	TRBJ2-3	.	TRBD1	TGTGCCAGCACTCCTCCCCGAGGCGACAGGGCGACGCAGTATTTT	CASTPPRGDRATQYF
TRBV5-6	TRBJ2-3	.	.	TGTGCCAGCAGCCGTTCTGTAGATACGCAGTATTTT	CASSRSVDTQYF
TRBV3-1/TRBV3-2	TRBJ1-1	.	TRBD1	TGTGCCAGCAGCCAAGATGCAGGGGGAGTCGGCACTGAAGCTTTCTTT	CASSQDAGGVGTEAFF
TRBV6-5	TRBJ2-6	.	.	TGTGCCAGTGCCATTCCCGGGTCTGGGGCCAACGTCCTGACTTTC	CASAIPGSGANVLTF
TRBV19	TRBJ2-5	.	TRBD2	TGTGCCACCACGGGAGGGTTCGAGACCCAGTACTTC	CATTGGFETQYF
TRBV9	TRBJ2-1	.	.	TGTGCCAGCAGCGTAGAGCTGGGCGATGAGCAGTTCTTC	CASSVELGDEQFF
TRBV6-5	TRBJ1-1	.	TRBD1	TGTGCCAGCAGACCATCAGGGGGCACTGAAGCTTTCTTT	CASRPSGGTEAFF
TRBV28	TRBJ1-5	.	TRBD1	TGTGCCAGCAGCCCGATGACAGGGGACTACAATAGCAATCAGCCCCAGCATTTT	CASSPMTGDYNSNQPQHF
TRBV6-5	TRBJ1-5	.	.	TGTGCCAGCAGTTACTCGGTGCAGAGCAATCAGCCCCAGCATTTT	CASSYSVQSNQPQHF
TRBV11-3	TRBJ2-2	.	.	TGTGCCAGCAGCTTAAGTGGCTGGCAGGGTGCCGGGGAGCTGTTTTTT	CASSLSGWQGAGELFF
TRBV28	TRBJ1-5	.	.	TGTGCCAGCCTAGGAACAGGGAGCCAGCCCCAGCATTTT	CASLGTGSQPQHF
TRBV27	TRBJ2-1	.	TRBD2	TGTGCCAGCAGTGGGACTAGCGGCTGGGCGCAGTTCTTC	CASSGTSGWAQFF
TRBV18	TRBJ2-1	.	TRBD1	TGTGCCAGCTCACCGGGGGACAGGGTCCGGTACAATGAGCAGTTCTTC	CASSPGDRVRYNEQFF
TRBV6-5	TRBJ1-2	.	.	TGTGCCAGCAACCCGTACAGGACAAGCTATGGCTACACCTTC	CASNPYRTSYGYTF
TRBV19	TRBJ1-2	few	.	TGTGCCAGTAGGACGGGGGGGACAACAGCTTTCTATGGCTACACCTTC	CASRTGGTTAFYGYTF
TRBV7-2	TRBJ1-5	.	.	TGTGCCAGCAGCTTAGTCGGGGGGCCGGACCAGCCCCAGCATTTT	CASSLVGGPDQPQHF
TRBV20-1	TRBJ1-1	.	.	TGCAGTGCTAGTCGATCACAGGGAAACACTGAAGCTTTCTTT	CSASRSQGNTEAFF